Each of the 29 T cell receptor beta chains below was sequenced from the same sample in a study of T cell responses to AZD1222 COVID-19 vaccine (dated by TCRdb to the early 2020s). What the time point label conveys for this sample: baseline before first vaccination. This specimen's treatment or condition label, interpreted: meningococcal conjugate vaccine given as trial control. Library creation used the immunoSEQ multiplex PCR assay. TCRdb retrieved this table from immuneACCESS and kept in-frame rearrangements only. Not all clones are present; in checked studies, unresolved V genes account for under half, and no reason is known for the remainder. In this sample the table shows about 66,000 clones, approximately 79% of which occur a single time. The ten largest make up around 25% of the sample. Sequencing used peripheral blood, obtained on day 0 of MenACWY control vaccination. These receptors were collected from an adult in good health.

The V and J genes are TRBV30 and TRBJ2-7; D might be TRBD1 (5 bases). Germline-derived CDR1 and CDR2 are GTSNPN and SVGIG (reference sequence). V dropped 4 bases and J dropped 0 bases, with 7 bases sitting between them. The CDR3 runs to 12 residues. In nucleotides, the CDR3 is TGTGCCTGGAAGGACAACTCCTACGAGCAGTACTTC. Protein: CAWKDNSYEQYF.

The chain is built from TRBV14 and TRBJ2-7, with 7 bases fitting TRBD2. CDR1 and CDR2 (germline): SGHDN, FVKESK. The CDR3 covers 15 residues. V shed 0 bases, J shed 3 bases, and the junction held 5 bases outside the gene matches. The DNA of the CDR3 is TGTGCCAGCAGCCAAGATGGAGGGACTAACTACGAGCAGTACTTC. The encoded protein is CASSQDGGTNYEQYF.

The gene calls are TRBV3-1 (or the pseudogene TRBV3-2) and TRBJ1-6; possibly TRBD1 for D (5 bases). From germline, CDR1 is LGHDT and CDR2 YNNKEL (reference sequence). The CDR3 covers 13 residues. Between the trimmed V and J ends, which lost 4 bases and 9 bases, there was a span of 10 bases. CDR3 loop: CASSPSQGSPLHF. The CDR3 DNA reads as TGTGCCAGCAGCCCAAGCCAGGGTTCACCCCTCCACTTT.

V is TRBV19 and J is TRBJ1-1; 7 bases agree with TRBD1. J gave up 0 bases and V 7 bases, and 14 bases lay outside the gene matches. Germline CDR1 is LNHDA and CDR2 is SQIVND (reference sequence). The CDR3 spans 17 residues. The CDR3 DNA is TGTGCCAGTACCCACGATGCGGACAGGCGCATGAACACTGAAGCTTTCTTT. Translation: CASTHDADRRMNTEAFF.

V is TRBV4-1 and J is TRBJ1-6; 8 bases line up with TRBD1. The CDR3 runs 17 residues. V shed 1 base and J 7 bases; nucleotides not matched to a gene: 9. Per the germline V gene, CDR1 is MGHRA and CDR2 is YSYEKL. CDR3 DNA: TGCGCCAGCAGCCAAGGAGAGGTCCGGGACAGGAATTCACCCCTCCACTTT. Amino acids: CASSQGEVRDRNSPLHF.

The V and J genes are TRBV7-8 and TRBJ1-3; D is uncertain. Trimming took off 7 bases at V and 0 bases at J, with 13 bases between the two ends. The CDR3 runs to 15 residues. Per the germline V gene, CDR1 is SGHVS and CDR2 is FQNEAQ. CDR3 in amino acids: CASTLDTSSGNTIYF. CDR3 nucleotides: TGTGCCAGCACCCTCGACACGAGCTCTGGAAACACCATATATTTT.

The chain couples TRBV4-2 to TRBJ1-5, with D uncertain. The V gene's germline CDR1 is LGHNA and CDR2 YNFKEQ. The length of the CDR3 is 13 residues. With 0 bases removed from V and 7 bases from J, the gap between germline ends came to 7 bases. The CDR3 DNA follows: TGTGCCAGCAGCCAAGATACAAGCCAGCCCCAGCATTTT. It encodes CASSQDTSQPQHF.

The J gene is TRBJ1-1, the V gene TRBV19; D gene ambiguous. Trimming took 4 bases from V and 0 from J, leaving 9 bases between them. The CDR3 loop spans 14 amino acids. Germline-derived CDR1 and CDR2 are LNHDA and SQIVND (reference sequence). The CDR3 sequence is CASSTLDLNTEAFF. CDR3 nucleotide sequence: TGTGCCAGTAGTACCTTAGACTTGAACACTGAAGCTTTCTTT.

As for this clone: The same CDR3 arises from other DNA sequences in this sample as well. The CDR3 bases are TGTGCCAGCAGCTTAGGCTACGAGCAGTACTTC. This gives the protein CASSLGYEQYF. The chain joins TRBV5-5 to TRBJ2-7; no clear D. Trimming cost V 2 bases and J 3 bases, with 3 bases left between them. This CDR3 comprises 11 residues. CDR1 and CDR2 (germline): SGHKS, YYEKEE (reference sequence).

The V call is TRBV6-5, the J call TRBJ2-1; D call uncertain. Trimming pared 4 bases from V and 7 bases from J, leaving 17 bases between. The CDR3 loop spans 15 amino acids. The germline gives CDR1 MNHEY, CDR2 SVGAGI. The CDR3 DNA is TGTGCCAGCAGTTTCCCACCCGGGCGCTGGAATGAGCAGTTCTTC. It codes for CASSFPPGRWNEQFF.

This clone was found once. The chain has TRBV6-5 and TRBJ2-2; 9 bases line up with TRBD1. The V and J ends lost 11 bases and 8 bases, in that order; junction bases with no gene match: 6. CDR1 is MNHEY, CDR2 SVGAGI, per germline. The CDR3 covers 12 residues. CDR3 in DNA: TGTGCCGGGGGACAGGGAAAAGGGGAGCTGTTTTTT. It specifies CAGGQGKGELFF.

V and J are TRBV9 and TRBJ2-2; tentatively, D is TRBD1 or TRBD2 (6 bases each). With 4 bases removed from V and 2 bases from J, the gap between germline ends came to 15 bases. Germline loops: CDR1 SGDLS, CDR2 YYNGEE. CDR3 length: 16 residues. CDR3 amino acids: CASSHPGGTNTGELFF. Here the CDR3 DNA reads TGTGCCAGCAGCCATCCTGGGGGGACAAACACCGGGGAGCTGTTTTTT.

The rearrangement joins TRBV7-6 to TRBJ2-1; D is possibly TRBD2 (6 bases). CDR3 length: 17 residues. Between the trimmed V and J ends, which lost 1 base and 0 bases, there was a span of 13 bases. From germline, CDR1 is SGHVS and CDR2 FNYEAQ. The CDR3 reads CASSLGGGAGSYNEQFF. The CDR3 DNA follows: TGTGCCAGCAGCTTAGGGGGCGGGGCTGGCTCCTACAATGAGCAGTTCTTC.

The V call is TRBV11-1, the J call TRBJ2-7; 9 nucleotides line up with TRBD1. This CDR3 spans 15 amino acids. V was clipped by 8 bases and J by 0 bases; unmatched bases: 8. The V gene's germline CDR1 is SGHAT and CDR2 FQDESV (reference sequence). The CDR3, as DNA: TGTGCCAGCGGAAAGGGACAGGGAAGCTCCTACGAGCAGTACTTC. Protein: CASGKGQGSSYEQYF.

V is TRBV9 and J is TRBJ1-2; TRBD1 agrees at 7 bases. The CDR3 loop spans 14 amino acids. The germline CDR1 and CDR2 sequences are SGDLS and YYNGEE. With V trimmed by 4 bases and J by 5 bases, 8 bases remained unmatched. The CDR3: CASSFGTDSYGYTF. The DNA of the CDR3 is TGTGCCAGCAGCTTCGGGACAGACAGTTATGGCTACACCTTC.

The CDR3 nucleotides read TGTGCCAGCAGTGGGGGCGCCCACCAGTACTTC. It specifies CASSGGAHQYF. The V gene is TRBV3-1 (or the pseudogene TRBV3-2), the J gene TRBJ2-5; D perhaps matches TRBD1 (6 bases). Trimming took 6 bases from V and 10 from J, leaving 12 bases between them. The germline V gene has CDR1 LGHDT and CDR2 YNNKEL (reference sequence). This CDR3 region has 11 residues.

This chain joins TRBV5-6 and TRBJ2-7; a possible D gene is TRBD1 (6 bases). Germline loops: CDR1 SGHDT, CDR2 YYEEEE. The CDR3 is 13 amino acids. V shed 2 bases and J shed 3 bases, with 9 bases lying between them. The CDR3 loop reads CASSLGTHYEQYF. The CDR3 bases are TGTGCCAGCAGCTTAGGGACACACTACGAGCAGTACTTC.

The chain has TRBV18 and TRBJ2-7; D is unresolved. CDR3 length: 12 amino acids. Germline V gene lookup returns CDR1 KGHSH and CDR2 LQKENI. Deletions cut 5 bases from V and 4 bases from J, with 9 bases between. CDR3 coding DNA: TGTGCCAGCTCATCCGACCGGTACGAGCAGTACTTC. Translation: CASSSDRYEQYF.

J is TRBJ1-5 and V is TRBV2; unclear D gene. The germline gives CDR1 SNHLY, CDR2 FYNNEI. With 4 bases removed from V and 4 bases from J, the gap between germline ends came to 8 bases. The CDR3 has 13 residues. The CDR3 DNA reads TGTGCCAGCAGTGCTGAGAGGAATCAGCCCCAGCATTTT. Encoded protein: CASSAERNQPQHF.

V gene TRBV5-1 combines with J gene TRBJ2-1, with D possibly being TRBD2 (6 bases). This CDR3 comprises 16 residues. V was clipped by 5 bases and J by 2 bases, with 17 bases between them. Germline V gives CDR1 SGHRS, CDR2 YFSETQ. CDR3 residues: CASRLGWGDTYNEQFF. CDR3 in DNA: TGCGCCAGCAGACTGGGGTGGGGGGATACCTACAATGAGCAGTTCTTC.

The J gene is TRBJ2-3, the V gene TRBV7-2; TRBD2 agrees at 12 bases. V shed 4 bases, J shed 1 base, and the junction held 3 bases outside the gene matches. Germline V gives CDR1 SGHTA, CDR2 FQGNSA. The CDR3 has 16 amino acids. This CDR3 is CASSSTSGGGTDTQYF. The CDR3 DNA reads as TGTGCCAGCAGCTCGACTAGCGGGGGAGGCACAGATACGCAGTATTTT.

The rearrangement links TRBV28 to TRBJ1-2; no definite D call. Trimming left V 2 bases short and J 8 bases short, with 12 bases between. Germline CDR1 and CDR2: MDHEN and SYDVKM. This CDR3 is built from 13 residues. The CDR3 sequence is CASSLEGIAGYTF. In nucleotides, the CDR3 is TGTGCCAGCAGTTTAGAAGGGATAGCGGGCTACACCTTC.

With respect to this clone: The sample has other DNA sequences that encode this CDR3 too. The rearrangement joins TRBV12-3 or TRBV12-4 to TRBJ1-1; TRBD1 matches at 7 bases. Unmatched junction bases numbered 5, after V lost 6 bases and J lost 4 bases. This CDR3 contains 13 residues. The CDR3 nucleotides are TGTGCCAGCAGCTTACAGGGGAGCACTGAAGCTTTCTTT. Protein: CASSLQGSTEAFF.

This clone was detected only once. The DNA of the CDR3 is TGTGCCAGCAGCTCACAGGGGGTAGAAGGCTACACCTTC. This encodes CASSSQGVEGYTF. The V gene is TRBV5-4, the J gene TRBJ1-2; 8 nucleotides line up with TRBD1. J was trimmed by 8 bases and V by 3 bases; bases with no gene match: 6. Germline CDR1 reads SGHNT; CDR2 reads YYREEE (reference sequence). CDR3 length equals 13 residues.

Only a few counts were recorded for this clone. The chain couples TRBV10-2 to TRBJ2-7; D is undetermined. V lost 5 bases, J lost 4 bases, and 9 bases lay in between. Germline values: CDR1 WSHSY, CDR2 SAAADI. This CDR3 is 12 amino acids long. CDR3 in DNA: TGCGCCAGCAGTCTTGCCGGATACGAGCAGTACTTC. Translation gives CASSLAGYEQYF.

CDR3 region: CASSQDATGTGEQYF. CDR3 bases: TGCGCCAGCAGCCAAGATGCGACAGGGACGGGCGAGCAGTACTTC. The J gene is TRBJ2-7, the V gene TRBV4-3, with 7 bases identical to TRBD1. Trimming took 0 bases from V and 6 from J; bases not matched to a gene: 8. The CDR3 covers 15 residues. Germline CDR1 is LGHNA and CDR2 is YSLEER.

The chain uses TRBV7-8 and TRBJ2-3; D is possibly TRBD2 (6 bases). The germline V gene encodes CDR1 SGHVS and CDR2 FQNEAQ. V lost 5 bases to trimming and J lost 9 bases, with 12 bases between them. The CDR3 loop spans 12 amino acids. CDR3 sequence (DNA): TGTGCCAGCAGCCCTGGGACTTTAACGCAGTATTTT. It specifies CASSPGTLTQYF.

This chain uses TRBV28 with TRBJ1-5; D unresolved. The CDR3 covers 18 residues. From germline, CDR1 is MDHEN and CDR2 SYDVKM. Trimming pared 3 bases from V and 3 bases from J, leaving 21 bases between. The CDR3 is CASSFSVGLGSLNQPQHF. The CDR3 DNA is TGTGCCAGCAGTTTTAGTGTAGGGTTGGGGTCTCTCAATCAGCCCCAGCATTTT.

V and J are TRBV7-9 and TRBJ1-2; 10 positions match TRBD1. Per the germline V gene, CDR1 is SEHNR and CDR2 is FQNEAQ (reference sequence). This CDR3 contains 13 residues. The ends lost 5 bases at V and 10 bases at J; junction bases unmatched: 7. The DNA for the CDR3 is TGTGCCAGCAGCCCCCCAGGGACAGGGGCCTACACCTTC. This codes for CASSPPGTGAYTF.